The table lists the clone carrying this TCR beta chain with many counts. The target antigen is unknown. One entry per CDR3 protein, called by TCRdb with MiXCR from the 5' RACE reads. The sample yields 150,000 to 200,000 distinct CDR3 sequences, under 15% seen once. V gave up 1 base and J gave up 3 bases, with 1 base separating them. Germline CDR1 is ENHRY and CDR2 is SYGVKD. This CDR3 region has 11 residues. This record comes from a study of CD8 T cells in ankylosing spondylitis. Study-wide points: Peripheral blood samples showed relatively rare disease-linked clones, and these clones were CD8+.

Input material: blood, either unsorted or a sorted T cell fraction (not recorded which). This chain joins TRBV10-3 and TRBJ2-7; D not certain. This sequence was found in a female donor with ankylosing spondylitis or in good health (not recorded which). The CDR3: CAISEYYEQYF. The CDR3, as DNA: TGTGCCATCAGTGAGTACTACGAGCAGTACTTC.